This T cell receptor (beta chain) was found in a study of blood T cell repertoires in COVID-19. Some clones are missing from TCRdb's copy, which holds only in-frame ones; the method was immunoSEQ multiplex PCR. The sample consists of about 180,000 clones, 60% to 80% of them appearing once. The CDR3 runs to 19 residues. Trimming at V came to 5 bases and at J to 6 bases, leaving 16 bases not matched to a gene. CDR1 is SGHNT and CDR2 is YENEEA in the germline V gene. The sequenced material came from PBMCs or T cells enriched from blood (not recorded which). The sequence was obtained from a man between 60 and 75 years old who had been exposed to COVID-19. The chain uses TRBV11-3 and TRBJ2-1; 13 nucleotides line up with TRBD2. CDR3 DNA sequence: TGTGCCAGCAGCCCGTCGGGACAGGGGACTAGCGGGACTGGCAATGAGCAGTTCTTC. Protein sequence: CASSPSGQGTSGTGNEQFF.